The clone carrying this TCR beta chain was detected many times. Antigen: not known. The CDR3 is 13 amino acids. Between the trimmed V and J ends, which lost 5 bases and 6 bases, there was a span of 11 bases. Germline V gene data show CDR1 as SEHNR and CDR2 as FQNEAQ (reference sequence). This record belongs to a study of identical twins. A universal primer binding site was introduced by template switching. The final cDNA contained unique molecular identifiers. One entry per CDR3 protein results from TCRdb running MiXCR on the 5' RACE reads. Among some 900,000 distinct CDR3 sequences listed, 9% to 15% were seen once. Notes on the study in general: There were fewer insertions in abundant cord blood beta clonotypes, but memory repertoires showed no such pattern. Monozygotic twin pairs showed more out-of-frame TCR alpha sharing than models estimated. Excess sharing by twins proved weaker in beta out-of-frame sequences.

These same records also appear under a second study, on yellow fever vaccine responses in identical twins.

The source of this sequence is a woman between 18 and 29 years old in good health. V usage is TRBV7-9 and J usage is TRBJ1-5; D ambiguous. What was sequenced was PBMCs. In DNA, the CDR3 is TGTGCCAGCAGCCGAGGGTCAGGTCAGCCCCAGCATTTT. Translation gives CASSRGSGQPQHF.